The T cell receptor beta chain under discussion was sequenced for a study of early T cells in non-severe SARS-CoV-2 infection (dated by TCRdb to the early 2020s). As for the study more broadly: Because TCR sequencing was done on bulk RNA from unsorted whole blood, the alpha and beta chains could not be paired.

Set within a cohort of healthcare workers in London, UK, this nested case-control study involved weekly PCR testing of nasopharyngeal swabs along with blood sampling. Healthcare workers were recruited during the week of the UK lockdown, between 23 and 31 March 2020, and followed weekly for up to roughly 15 weeks. Libraries were built with 5' RACE. These reads were obtained on a NextSeq 500. To correct for sequencing error and PCR bias, the TCR library protocol tagged individual cDNA molecules with unique molecular identifiers. Both TCR alpha and beta chains were sequenced, and tight co-correlation was observed between alpha and beta sequence abundances in each sample. Regarding the original processing steps: V gene, J gene and CDR3 annotation of TCR sequences was performed with Decombinator V4. Expanded TCRs were defined as changing significantly between any two time points under a Poisson model with p below 0.0001. Abundances of TCRs were expressed as counts per million after normalisation to the total number of TCRs sequenced in each sample. MAIT TCRs were defined by TRAV1-2 paired with TRAJ12, TRAJ20 or TRAJ33, and iNKT TCRs by TRAV10 paired with TRAJ18. VDJdb, accessed on 1 November 2021, was searched for TCRs annotated for CMV, EBV and SARS-CoV-2, and TCRs annotated for more than one antigen were excluded. TCRdb trimmed the raw reads at Q25, called clones with MiXCR and kept productive beta chains. Under each unique CDR3 protein, matching rows form one entry showing the most common genes and DNA. TCRdb's processing, not the authors', yielded these V and J calls. The sample contains roughly 66,000 distinct CDR3 sequences, over 8% of them found a single time. The leading ten clones occupy roughly 3.2% of the sample.

About this clonotype: What antigen it recognizes has not been identified. Per-nucleotide qualities are absent, and no much larger clonotype sits a single base away.

From cysteine to phenylalanine, the CDR3 is 13 amino acids long. Just the 39-base CDR3 DNA is kept, in frame starting at base 1. V is clipped by 0 bases and J by 0 bases, and the sequence between their germline boundaries is 3 bases long. As encoded in the germline V gene, CDR1 is SGHRS while CDR2 is YFSETQ. Here is what the overall study found, with its caveats: VDJdb matching was skewed toward anti-spike CD8 responses, so virus-specific expansions were likely underestimated and private and CD4 specificities were missed.

This clonotype was sampled from an adult who was a healthcare worker with PCR-confirmed SARS-CoV-2 infection or an uninfected control (not recorded which). The sample taken for sequencing was whole blood. The rearranged chain carries TRBV5-1 and TRBJ2-5; the D gene assignment is ambiguous. CDR3 reads: CASSLEDQETQYF. The nucleotide sequence is TGCGCCAGCAGCTTGGAGGACCAAGAGACCCAGTACTTC. Where the CDR3 stops, the reference TRBV5-1 and TRBJ2-5 genes take over; the full variable domain is KAGVTQTPRYLIKTRGQQVTLSCSPISGHRSVSWYQQTPGQGLQFLFEYFSETQRNKGNFPGRFSGRQFSNSRSEMNVSTLELGDSALYLCASSLEDQETQYFGPGTRLLVL.